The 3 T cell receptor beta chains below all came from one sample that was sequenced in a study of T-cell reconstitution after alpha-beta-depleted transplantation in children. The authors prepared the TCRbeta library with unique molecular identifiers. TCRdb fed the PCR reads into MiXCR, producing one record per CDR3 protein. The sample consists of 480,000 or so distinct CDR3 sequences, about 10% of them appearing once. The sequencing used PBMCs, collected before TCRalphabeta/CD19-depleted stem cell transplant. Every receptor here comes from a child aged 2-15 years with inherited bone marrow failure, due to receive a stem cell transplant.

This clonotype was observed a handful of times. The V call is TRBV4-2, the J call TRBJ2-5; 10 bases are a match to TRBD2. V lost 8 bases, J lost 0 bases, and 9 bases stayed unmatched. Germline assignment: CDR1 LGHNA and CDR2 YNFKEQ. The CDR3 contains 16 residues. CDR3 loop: CASQRTSGLYQETQYF. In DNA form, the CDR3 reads TGTGCCAGCCAGAGGACTAGCGGCCTGTACCAAGAGACCCAGTACTTC.

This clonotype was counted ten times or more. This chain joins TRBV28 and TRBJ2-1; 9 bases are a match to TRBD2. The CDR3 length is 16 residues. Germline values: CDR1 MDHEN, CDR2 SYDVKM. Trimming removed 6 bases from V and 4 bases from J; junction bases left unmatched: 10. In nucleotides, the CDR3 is TGTGCCAGCAGCTCGATGTCACTAGCGGGTTACAATGAGCAGTTCTTC. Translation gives CASSSMSLAGYNEQFF.

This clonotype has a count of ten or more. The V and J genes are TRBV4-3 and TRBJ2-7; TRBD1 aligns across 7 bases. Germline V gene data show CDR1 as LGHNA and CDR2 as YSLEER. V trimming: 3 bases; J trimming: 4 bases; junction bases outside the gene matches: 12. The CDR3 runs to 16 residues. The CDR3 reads CASSQATGTEGYEQYF. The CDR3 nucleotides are TGCGCCAGCAGCCAGGCGACCGGGACAGAGGGATACGAGCAGTACTTC.